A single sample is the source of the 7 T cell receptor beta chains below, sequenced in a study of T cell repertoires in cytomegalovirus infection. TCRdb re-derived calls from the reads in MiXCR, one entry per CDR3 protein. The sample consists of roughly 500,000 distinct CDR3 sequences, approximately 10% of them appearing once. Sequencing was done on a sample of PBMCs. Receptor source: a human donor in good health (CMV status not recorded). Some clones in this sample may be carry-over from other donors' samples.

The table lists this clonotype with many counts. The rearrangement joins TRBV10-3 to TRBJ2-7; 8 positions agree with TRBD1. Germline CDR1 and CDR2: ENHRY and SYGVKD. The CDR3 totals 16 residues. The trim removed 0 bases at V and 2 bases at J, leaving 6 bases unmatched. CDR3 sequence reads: CAISESRPTGAYEQYF. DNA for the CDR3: TGTGCCATCAGTGAGTCACGACCGACAGGGGCCTACGAGCAGTACTTC.

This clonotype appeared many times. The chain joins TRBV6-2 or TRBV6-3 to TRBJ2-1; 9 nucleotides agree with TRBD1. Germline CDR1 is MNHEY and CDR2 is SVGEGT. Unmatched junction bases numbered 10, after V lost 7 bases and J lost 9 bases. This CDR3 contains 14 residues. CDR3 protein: CASTRDRAPGEQFF. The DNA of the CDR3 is TGTGCCAGCACCCGGGACAGGGCGCCGGGTGAGCAGTTCTTC.

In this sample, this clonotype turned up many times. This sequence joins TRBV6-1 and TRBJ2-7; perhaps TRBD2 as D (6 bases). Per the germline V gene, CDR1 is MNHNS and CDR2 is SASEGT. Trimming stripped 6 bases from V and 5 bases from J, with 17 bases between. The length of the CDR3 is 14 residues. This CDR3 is CASRKREWGDEQYF. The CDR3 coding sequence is TGTGCCAGCAGGAAAAGGGAGTGGGGGGACGAGCAGTACTTC.

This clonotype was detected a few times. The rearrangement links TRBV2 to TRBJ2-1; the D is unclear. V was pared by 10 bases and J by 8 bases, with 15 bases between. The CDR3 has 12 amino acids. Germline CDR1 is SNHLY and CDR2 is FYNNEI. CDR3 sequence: CAIPTSTDEQFF. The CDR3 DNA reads TGTGCCATACCGACCAGCACAGATGAGCAGTTCTTC.

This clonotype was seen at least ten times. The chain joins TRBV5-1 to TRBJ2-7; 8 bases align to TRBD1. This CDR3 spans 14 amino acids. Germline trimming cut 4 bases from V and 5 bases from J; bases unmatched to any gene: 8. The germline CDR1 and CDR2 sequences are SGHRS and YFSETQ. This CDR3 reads CASSPGQASDEQYF. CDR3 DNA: TGCGCCAGCAGCCCGGGACAGGCGTCGGACGAGCAGTACTTC.

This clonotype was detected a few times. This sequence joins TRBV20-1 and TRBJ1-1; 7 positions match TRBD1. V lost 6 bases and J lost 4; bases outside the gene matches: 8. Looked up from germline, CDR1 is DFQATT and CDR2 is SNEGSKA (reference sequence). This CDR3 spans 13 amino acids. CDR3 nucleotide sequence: TGCAGTGCCAACAGGGGTAGAATCACTGAAGCTTTCTTT. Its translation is CSANRGRITEAFF.

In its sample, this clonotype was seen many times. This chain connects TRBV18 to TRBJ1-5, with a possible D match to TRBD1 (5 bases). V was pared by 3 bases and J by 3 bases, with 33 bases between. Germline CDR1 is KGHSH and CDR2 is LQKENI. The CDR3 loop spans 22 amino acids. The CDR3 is CASSPYSDLGDRWGTYNQPQHF. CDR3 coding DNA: TGTGCCAGCTCACCTTACTCAGATTTAGGGGACCGTTGGGGGACTTACAATCAGCCCCAGCATTTT.